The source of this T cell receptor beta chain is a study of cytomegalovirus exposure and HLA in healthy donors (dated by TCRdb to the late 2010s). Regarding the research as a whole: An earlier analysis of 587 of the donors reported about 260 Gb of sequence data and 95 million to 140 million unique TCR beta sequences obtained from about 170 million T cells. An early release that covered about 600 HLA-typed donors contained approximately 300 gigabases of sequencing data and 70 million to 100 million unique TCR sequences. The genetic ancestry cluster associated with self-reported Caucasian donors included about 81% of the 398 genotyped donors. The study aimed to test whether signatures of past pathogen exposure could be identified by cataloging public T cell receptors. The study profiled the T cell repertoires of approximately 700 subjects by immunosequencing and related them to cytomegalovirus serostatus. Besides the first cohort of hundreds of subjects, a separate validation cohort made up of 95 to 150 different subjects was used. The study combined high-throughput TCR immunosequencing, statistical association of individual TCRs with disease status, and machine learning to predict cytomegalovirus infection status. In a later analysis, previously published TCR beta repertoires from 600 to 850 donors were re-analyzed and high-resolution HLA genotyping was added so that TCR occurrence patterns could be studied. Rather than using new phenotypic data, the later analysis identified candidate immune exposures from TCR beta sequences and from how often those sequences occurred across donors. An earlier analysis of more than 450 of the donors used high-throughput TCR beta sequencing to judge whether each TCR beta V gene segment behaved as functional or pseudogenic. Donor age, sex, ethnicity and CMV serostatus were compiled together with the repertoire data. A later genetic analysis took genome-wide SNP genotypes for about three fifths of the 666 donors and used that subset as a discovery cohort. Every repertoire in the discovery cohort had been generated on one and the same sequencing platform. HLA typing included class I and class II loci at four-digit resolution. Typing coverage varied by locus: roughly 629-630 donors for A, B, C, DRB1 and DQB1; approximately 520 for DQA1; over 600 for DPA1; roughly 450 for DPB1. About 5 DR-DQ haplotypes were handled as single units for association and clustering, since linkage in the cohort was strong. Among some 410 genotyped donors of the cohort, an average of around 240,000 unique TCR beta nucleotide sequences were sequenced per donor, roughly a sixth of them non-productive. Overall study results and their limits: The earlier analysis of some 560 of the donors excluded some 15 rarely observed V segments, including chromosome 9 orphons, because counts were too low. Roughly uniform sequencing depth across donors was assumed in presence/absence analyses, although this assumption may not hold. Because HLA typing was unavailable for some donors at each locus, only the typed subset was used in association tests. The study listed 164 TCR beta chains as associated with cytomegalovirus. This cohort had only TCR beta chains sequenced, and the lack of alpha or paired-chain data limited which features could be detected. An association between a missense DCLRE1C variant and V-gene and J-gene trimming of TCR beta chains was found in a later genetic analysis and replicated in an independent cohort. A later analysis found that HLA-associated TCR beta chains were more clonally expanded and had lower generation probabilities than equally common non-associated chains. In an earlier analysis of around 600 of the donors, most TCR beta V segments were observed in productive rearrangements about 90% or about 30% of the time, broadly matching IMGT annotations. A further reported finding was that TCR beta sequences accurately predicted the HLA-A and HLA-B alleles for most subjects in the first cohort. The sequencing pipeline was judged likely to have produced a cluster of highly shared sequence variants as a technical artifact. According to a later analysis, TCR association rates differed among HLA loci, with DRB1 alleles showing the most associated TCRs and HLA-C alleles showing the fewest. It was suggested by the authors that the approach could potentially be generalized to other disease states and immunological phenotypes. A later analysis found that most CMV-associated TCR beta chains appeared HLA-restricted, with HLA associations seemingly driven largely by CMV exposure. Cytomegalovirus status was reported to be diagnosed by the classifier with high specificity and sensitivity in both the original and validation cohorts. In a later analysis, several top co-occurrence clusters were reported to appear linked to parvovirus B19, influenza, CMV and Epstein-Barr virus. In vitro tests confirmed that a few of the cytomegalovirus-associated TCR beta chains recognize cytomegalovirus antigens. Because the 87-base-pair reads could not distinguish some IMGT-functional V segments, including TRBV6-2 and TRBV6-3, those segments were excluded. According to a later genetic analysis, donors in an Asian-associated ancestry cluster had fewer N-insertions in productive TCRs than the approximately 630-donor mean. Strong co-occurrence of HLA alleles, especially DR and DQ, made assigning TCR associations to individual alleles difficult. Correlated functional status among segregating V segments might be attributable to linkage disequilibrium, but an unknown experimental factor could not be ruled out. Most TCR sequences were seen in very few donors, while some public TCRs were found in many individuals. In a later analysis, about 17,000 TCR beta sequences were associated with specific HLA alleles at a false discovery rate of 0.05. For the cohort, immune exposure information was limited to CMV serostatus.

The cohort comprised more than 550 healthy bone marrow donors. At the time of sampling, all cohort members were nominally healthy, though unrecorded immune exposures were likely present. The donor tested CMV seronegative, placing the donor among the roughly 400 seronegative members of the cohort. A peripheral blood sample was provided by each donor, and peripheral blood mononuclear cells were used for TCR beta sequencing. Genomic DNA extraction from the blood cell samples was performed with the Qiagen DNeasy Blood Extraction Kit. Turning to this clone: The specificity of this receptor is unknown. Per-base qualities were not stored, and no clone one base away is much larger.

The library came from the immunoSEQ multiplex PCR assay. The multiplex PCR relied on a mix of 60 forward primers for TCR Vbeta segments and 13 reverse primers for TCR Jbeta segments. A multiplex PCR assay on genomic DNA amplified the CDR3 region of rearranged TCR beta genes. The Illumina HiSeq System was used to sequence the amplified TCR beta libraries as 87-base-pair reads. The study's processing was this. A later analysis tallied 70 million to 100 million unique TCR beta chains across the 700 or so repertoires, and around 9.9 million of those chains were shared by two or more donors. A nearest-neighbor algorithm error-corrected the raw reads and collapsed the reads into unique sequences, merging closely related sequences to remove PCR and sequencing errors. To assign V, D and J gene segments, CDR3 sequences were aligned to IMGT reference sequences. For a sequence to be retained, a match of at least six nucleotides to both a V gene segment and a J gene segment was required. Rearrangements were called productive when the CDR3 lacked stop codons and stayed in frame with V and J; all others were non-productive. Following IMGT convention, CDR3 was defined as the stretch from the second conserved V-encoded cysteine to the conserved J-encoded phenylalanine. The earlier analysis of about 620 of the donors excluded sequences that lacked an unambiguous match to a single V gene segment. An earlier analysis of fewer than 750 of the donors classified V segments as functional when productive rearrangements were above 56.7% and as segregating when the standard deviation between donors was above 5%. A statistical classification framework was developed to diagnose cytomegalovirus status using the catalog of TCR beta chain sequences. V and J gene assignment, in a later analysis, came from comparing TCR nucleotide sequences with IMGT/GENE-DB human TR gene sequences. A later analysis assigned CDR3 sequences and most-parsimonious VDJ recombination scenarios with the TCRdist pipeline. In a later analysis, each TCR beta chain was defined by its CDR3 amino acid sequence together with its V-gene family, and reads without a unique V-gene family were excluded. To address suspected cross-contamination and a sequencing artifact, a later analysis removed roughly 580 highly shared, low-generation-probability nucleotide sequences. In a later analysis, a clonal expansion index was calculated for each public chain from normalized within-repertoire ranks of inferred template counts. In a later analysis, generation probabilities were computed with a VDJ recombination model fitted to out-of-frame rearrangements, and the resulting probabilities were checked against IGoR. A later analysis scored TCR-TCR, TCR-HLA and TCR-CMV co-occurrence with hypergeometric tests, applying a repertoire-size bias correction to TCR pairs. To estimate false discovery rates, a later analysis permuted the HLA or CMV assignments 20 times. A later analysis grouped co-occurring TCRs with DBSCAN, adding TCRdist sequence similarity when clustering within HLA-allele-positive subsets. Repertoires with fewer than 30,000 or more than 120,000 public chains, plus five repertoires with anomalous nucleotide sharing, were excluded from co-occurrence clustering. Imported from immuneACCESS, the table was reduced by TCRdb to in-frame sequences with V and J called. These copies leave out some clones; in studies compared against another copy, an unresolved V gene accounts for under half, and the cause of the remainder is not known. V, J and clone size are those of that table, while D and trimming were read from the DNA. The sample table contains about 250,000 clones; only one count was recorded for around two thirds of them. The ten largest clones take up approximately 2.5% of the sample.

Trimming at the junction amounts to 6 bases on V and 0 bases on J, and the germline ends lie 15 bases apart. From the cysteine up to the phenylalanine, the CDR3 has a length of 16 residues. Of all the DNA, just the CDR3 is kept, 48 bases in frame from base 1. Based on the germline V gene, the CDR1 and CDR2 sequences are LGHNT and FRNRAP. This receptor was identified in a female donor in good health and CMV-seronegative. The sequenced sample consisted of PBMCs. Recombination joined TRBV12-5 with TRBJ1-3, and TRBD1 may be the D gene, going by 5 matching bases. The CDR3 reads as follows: CASGAPGRSSGNTIYF. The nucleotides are TGTGCTAGTGGCGCGCCAGGGCGGAGCTCTGGAAACACCATATATTTT.